This T cell receptor beta chain was retrieved from a study of CD8+CD57+ T cells in acquired aplastic anemia. Background on the study: Roughly 3.2 ug was the average amount of DNA from sorted CD4+ and CD8+ cells. The study obtained about 10.8 million reads on average for CD4+ cells from healthy donors.

Trimming left V 4 bases short and J 2 bases short, with 12 bases between. CDR3 length: 13 residues. CDR1 is SQVTM, CDR2 ANQGSEA, per germline. This clonotype has ten or more counts. Antigen: not known. Overall study findings and caveats: Patients and controls shared some 29 CD8+ CDR3 sequences, which appeared highly expressed in patients and within their immunodominant clones.

Profiling that covered TCR beta VDJ and CDR3 relied on genomic DNA as its template. TCRdb used MiXCR to reprocess the reads, holding one entry per CDR3 protein. The table has 62,000 or so distinct CDR3 sequences, under 65% seen once. This TCR came from a human donor in good health, serving as a control. Sequences were obtained from sorted CD4+, CD8+, or CD8+CD57+ T cells (not recorded which) from PBMCs. This chain joins TRBV29-1 and TRBJ2-7; a weak D match, TRBD1 (6 bases). The CDR3 DNA reads TGCAGCGTTGGACAGGAGGAACCCTACGAGCAGTACTTC. Translation gives CSVGQEEPYEQYF.